The source of this T cell receptor beta chain is a study of cytomegalovirus exposure and HLA in healthy donors. Study outcomes and limitations: Most subjects had HLA-A and HLA-B alleles reportedly predicted accurately by TCR beta sequences. Common viral pathogens seemed, in a later analysis, to connect with several of the most significant clusters. Fewer than 20,000 TCR beta sequences were associated with HLA alleles at 0.05 false discovery rate in a later analysis. In a later analysis, productive TCRs from donors in an Asian-associated ancestry cluster reportedly carried fewer N-insertions than the cohort mean.

Worth noting for this clone: Its antigen is undetermined.

CDR3 size: 14 residues. The trim removed 7 bases at V and 4 bases at J, leaving 6 bases unmatched. CDR1 and CDR2 (germline): MNHEY, SVGAGI. The PCR employed 60 Vbeta primers together with 13 Jbeta primers. TCRdb's copy holds only in-frame clones and misses some; the assay was immunoSEQ multiplex PCR. The sample shows 310,000 or so clones, roughly 90% of them seen only once. The clonotype originates from a woman in her late teens or twenties in good health and CMV-seronegative. The sequenced material came from PBMCs. The chain couples TRBV6-5 to TRBJ2-3, with 9 bases identical to TRBD2. CDR3 nucleotides: TGTGCCAGCACGCGGGGGGGGCTGGCAGATACGCAGTATTTT. Translation gives CASTRGGLADTQYF.